This TCR beta chain was sequenced for a study of glioma-infiltrating T cells. Study summary: WHO grade II oligodendrogliomas or astrocytomas, plus non-recurrent WHO grade IV glioblastomas, were sampled.

This CDR3 region has 14 residues. Germline V gives CDR1 MNHEY, CDR2 SMNVEV (reference sequence). This clonotype has a count of ten or more. Its ends do not fully match the called genes, so a read error is possible. Amplification of TCR alpha and beta CDR3 regions from RNA used iRepertoire nested multiplex PCR. A single record per CDR3 protein comes from TCRdb applying MiXCR to the multiplex PCR reads. The sample records around 390,000 distinct CDR3 sequences, roughly two fifths being singletons. The sequencing input was glioma tissue, nonneoplastic brain tissue, or PBMCs (not recorded which). This sequence joins TRBV27 and TRBJ1-2; the match to TRBD1 covers 8 bases. The sequence derives from a human donor with low-grade glioma or glioblastoma, undergoing nonglioma brain surgery, or in good health (not recorded which). This CDR3 reads CASTLHQGAFGYTF. CDR3 nucleotide sequence: TGTGCCAGCACTTTACATCAGGGGGCGTTTGGCTACACCTTC.